This T cell receptor (beta chain) was captured in a study of blood T cell repertoires in COVID-19. Background on the study: T cells, B-cell-depleted T cells, or PBMCs provided the cDNA or gDNA that served as material.

The repertoire was sequenced with immunoSEQ multiplex PCR; TCRdb's copy has only in-frame clones and lacks some. Of 95,000 to 150,000 clones in the sample, 87% are singletons; the top ten hold more than 25%. This CDR3 is built from 13 residues. Germline assignment: CDR1 SGHNT and CDR2 YYREEE (reference sequence). V was pared by 3 bases and J by 9 bases, with 1 base of the junction left unmatched. The specimen was peripheral blood. This rearrangement joins TRBV5-4 to TRBJ1-6; the match to TRBD1 covers 9 bases. The TCR originated in a woman in her seventies with acute or convalescent COVID-19. CDR3 residues: CASSSTGGSPLHF. CDR3 coding DNA: TGTGCCAGCAGCTCGACAGGGGGTTCACCCCTCCACTTT.